This T cell receptor (beta chain) came from a study of blood T cell repertoires in COVID-19. Study information: The samples span acute and convalescent COVID-19 from the United States, Italy and Spain.

The V gene lost 5 bases and the J gene lost 8 bases, with 9 bases spanning the gap. CDR1 and CDR2 (germline): LGHDT, YNNKEL (reference sequence). The CDR3 runs 12 residues. As processed by the authors: Nucleated cell counts were estimated from reference gene primer amplification. Profiled with immunoSEQ multiplex PCR; TCRdb holds only in-frame clones, not every one. The V and J calls and clone size are taken from that table; D and trimming were inferred from the DNA. The repertoire includes approximately 200,000 clones, around 84% of them detected once, and about 4.8% sits in the top ten. The sequencing input was peripheral blood. The chain uses TRBV3-1 (or the pseudogene TRBV3-2) and TRBJ1-4; D unresolved. The TCR originated in a man in his forties or fifties with acute or convalescent COVID-19. CDR3 loop: CASSLEGEKLFF. CDR3 sequence (DNA): TGTGCCAGCAGCTTAGAGGGAGAAAAACTGTTTTTT.